These 26 T cell receptor beta chains share one sample of origin, sequenced in a study of metastatic and nonmetastatic thyroid tumors. Patients underwent thyroid surgery, and none had received any treatment before it. TCRdb re-called clones via MiXCR from the PCR reads. This sample carries about 5,500 clones, less than 40% of them seen once, and the ten largest clones take roughly 17%. Sequencing was performed on tumor tissue. Receptors were obtained from a male donor with papillary thyroid cancer or a benign thyroid nodule (not recorded which). Some clones in this sample may be carry-over from other donors' samples.

This clone is medium-sized within its sample. V usage is TRBV30 and J usage is TRBJ1-3, with a possible D match to TRBD1 (6 bases). In germline, CDR1 is GTSNPN, CDR2 SVGIG (reference sequence). V lost 0 bases to trimming and J lost 4 bases, with 10 bases between them. This CDR3 is 14 amino acids long. The CDR3 protein is CAWSVQGNGNTIYF. In DNA form, the CDR3 reads TGTGCCTGGAGTGTCCAGGGGAACGGAAACACCATATATTTT.

On this clone: A junction boundary mismatches the germline segment, possibly from a read error. J is TRBJ1-1 and V is TRBV30, with D uncertain. The length of the CDR3 is 9 residues. Germline CDR1 is GTSNPN and CDR2 is SVGIG (reference sequence). CDR3 bases: TGTGCCTTGAGTGCGGAAGCTTTCTTT. Translating gives CALSAEAFF.

There are a few counts of this clone. Other DNA sequences of this sample code for an identical CDR3. This chain connects TRBV10-3 to TRBJ2-5; tentatively, D is TRBD2 (5 bases). CDR1 and CDR2 (germline): ENHRY, SYGVKD. Trimming stripped 0 bases from V and 2 bases from J, with 10 bases between. The CDR3 is made up of 15 amino acids. In DNA form, the CDR3 reads TGTGCCATCAGTGAGTCAGCGGCATTGCAAGAGACCCAGTACTTC. It yields the protein CAISESAALQETQYF.

This clone was observed a few times. The CDR3 sequence: CASSKDLYEQYF. DNA for the CDR3: TGTGCCAGCAGTAAGGACCTCTACGAGCAGTACTTC. V is TRBV6-1 and J is TRBJ2-7; no clear D gene. The CDR3 sequence is 12 residues long. Trimming removed 5 bases at V and 3 bases at J, with 8 bases between. Germline-derived CDR1 and CDR2 are MNHNS and SASEGT.

This sequence joins TRBV7-3 and TRBJ2-7, with a possible D match to TRBD2 (6 bases). V lost 2 bases and J lost 4, with 18 bases in between. Looked up from germline, CDR1 is SGHTA and CDR2 is FQGTGA. The CDR3 runs to 16 residues. The CDR3 nucleotides read TGTGCCAGCAGCTTATACTTTAACGGGGGTTGGTACGAGCAGTACTTC. As protein: CASSLYFNGGWYEQYF.

V usage is TRBV24-1 and J usage is TRBJ2-1; 10 bases align to TRBD1. This CDR3 comprises 19 residues. Germline V gene sequence: CDR1 KGHDR, CDR2 SFDVKD. Trimming took 5 bases from V and 4 from J; bases not matched to a gene: 16. In DNA, the CDR3 is TGTGCCACCAGTGCCGGGACAGGGGCACCCGGTTTTCTTTACAATGAGCAGTTCTTC. Its translation is CATSAGTGAPGFLYNEQFF.

This clone was picked up a small number of times. The V call is TRBV27, the J call TRBJ1-1; TRBD1 is a possible D gene (6 bases). V dropped 0 bases and J dropped 0 bases, with 23 bases sitting between them. The germline V gene has CDR1 MNHEY and CDR2 SMNVEV (reference sequence). The CDR3 is 20 amino acids. The CDR3 region is CASSLSNFFRDIDLNTEAFF. DNA of the CDR3: TGTGCCAGCAGTTTATCCAATTTCTTCCGGGACATCGATTTGAACACTGAAGCTTTCTTT.

CDR3 DNA sequence: TGTGCCAGCAGTTACTGGGCAGGCGAGGCCTATGGCTACACCTTC. This encodes CASSYWAGEAYGYTF. This chain uses TRBV6-2 or TRBV6-3 with TRBJ1-2; D not resolved. The CDR3 is made up of 15 amino acids. With 1 base removed from V and 4 bases from J, the gap between germline ends came to 13 bases. Germline CDR1 MNHEY, CDR2 SVGEGT.

By sample share, this clone is large (0.1 to 1%). The chain recombines TRBV7-3 with TRBJ2-2; TRBD1 is a possible D gene (6 bases). The V and J ends lost 2 bases and 1 base respectively, with 8 bases between them. This CDR3 has 15 amino acids. Per germline, CDR1 SGHTA and CDR2 FQGTGA. This CDR3 is CASSLLGGNTGELFF. CDR3 in DNA: TGTGCCAGCAGCTTACTAGGGGGGAACACCGGGGAGCTGTTTTTT.

This clone has at least ten counts. The rearrangement uses TRBV5-1 and TRBJ2-3; the match to TRBD2 covers 11 bases. CDR3 size: 18 residues. V lost 0 bases, J lost 0 bases, and 6 bases stayed unmatched. The germline gives CDR1 SGHRS, CDR2 YFSETQ. The CDR3 region has the DNA TGCGCCAGCAGCTTGGGGGGACTAGCGGTGGGAAGCACAGATACGCAGTATTTT. Protein: CASSLGGLAVGSTDTQYF.

The rearrangement uses TRBV20-1 and TRBJ1-2; the D gene is possibly TRBD1 (5 bases). V was cut by 1 base and J by 5 bases, with 14 bases left in between. CDR3 length: 14 residues. Looked up from germline, CDR1 is DFQATT and CDR2 is SNEGSKA (reference sequence). The CDR3 protein is CSARGGAVQYGYTF. DNA of the CDR3: TGCAGTGCTAGAGGAGGGGCAGTGCAATATGGCTACACCTTC.

This chain connects TRBV15 to TRBJ1-6, with a tentative D call TRBD1 (5 bases). Trimming cost V 0 bases and J 10 bases, with 13 bases left between them. Germline CDR1 LNHNV, CDR2 YYDKDF (reference sequence). The CDR3 extends over 15 amino acids. CDR3 loop: CATSRDGAERSPLHF. The CDR3 DNA follows: TGTGCCACCAGCAGAGATGGGGCTGAACGATCACCCCTCCACTTT.

This chain connects TRBV4-1 to TRBJ2-7, with 9 bases that match TRBD1. This CDR3 region has 15 residues. The junction had 3 bases not matched to a gene; V was cut back by 1 base and J by 2 bases. CDR1 and CDR2 from the germline V gene are MGHRA and YSYEKL. This CDR3 is CASSQAWTGAYEQYF. CDR3 sequence (DNA): TGCGCCAGCAGCCAAGCCTGGACAGGGGCCTACGAGCAGTACTTC.

The CDR3 reads CSAKLAGVRNEQFF. The CDR3 region has the DNA TGCAGTGCTAAGCTAGCGGGGGTCCGCAATGAGCAGTTCTTC. J is TRBJ2-1 and V is TRBV20-1; 10 bases are a match to TRBD2. Germline V gives CDR1 DFQATT, CDR2 SNEGSKA (reference sequence). J lost 6 bases, V lost 4 bases, and 6 bases had no gene match. This CDR3 is 14 amino acids long.

This clone was detected only a few times. The junction differs from germline at one of its ends, possibly a read error. V and J are TRBV27 and TRBJ1-2, with D maybe TRBD1 (6 bases). Germline V CDR1 and CDR2: MNHEY, SMNVEV (reference sequence). This CDR3 is built from 13 residues. CDR3: CTSRTHTGARYTF. In DNA form, the CDR3 reads TGTACCAGCAGGACCCATACGGGGGCTCGCTACACCTTC.

The chain uses TRBV6-1 and TRBJ2-7; D may correspond to TRBD1 or TRBD2 (7 bases each). The germline CDR1 and CDR2 sequences are MNHNS and SASEGT. This CDR3 has 16 residues. The V gene lost 7 bases and the J gene lost 1 base, with 20 bases spanning the gap. Here the CDR3 reads CASNPPGQGGSYEQYF. CDR3 bases: TGTGCCAGCAACCCCCCGGGGCAGGGGGGGTCCTACGAGCAGTACTTC.

In its sample, this clone was seen a few times. The V and J genes are TRBV6-1 and TRBJ1-5; D ambiguous. Between the trimmed V and J ends, which lost 6 bases and 4 bases, there was a span of 16 bases. The germline V gene has CDR1 MNHNS and CDR2 SASEGT. This CDR3 has 15 residues. CDR3 nucleotides: TGTGCCAGCAGCCCCAGCGGATCCCGTAATCAGCCCCAGCATTTT. Translating gives CASSPSGSRNQPQHF.

This chain uses TRBV6-2 or TRBV6-3 with TRBJ1-2, with no clear D. In germline, CDR1 is MNHEY, CDR2 SVGEGT. V gave up 0 bases and J gave up 7 bases, with 3 bases separating them. The CDR3 is 11 residues long. The CDR3 coding sequence is TGTGCCAGCAGTTACTCGCTTGGCTACACCTTC. Protein: CASSYSLGYTF.

The gene calls are TRBV7-9 and TRBJ2-7; D unresolved. The CDR3 has 14 amino acids. V shed 1 base and J shed 1 base, with 8 bases lying between them. Germline values: CDR1 SEHNR, CDR2 FQNEAQ (reference sequence). The CDR3 DNA follows: TGTGCCAGCAGCTTAGTGGGCGAATCCTACGAGCAGTACTTC. It encodes CASSLVGESYEQYF.

The J gene is TRBJ2-7, the V gene TRBV18; TRBD2 agrees at 7 bases. The germline CDR1 and CDR2 sequences are KGHSH and LQKENI. V lost 8 bases, J lost 5 bases, and 15 bases stayed unmatched. The CDR3 totals 15 residues. The CDR3: CASHGGGVNLHEQYF. The CDR3 nucleotides are TGTGCCAGCCATGGCGGGGGTGTGAATTTGCACGAGCAGTACTTC.

This clone was picked up one time. The CDR3 protein is CASSLNWTDAKTDTQYF. The CDR3 nucleotides are TGTGCCAGCAGCTTAAATTGGACGGACGCTAAAACAGATACGCAGTATTTT. This sequence joins TRBV7-7 and TRBJ2-3; D uncertain. Germline lookup yields CDR1 SSHAT and CDR2 FNYEAQ (reference sequence). V dropped 2 bases and J dropped 3 bases, with 18 bases sitting between them. This CDR3 has 17 amino acids.

In this sample, this clone turned up once. The genes are TRBV7-2 and TRBJ1-5; tentative D call: TRBD1 (6 bases). The germline V gene has CDR1 SGHTA and CDR2 FQGNSA. The CDR3 is 14 residues long. Trimming removed 6 bases from V and 4 bases from J, with 13 bases in between. This CDR3 reads CASSPKQGNQPQHF. CDR3 in DNA: TGTGCCAGCAGTCCTAAGCAGGGGAATCAGCCCCAGCATTTT.

The chain couples TRBV20-1 to TRBJ2-7; D ambiguous. Germline V gives CDR1 DFQATT, CDR2 SNEGSKA (reference sequence). There are 10 residues in the CDR3. V was shortened by 3 bases and J by 6 bases, with 6 bases between the two germline ends. The CDR3 coding sequence is TGCAGTGCTAGCGGTGGCGAGCAGTACTTC. Translating it yields CSASGGEQYF.

The V call is TRBV6-6, the J call TRBJ1-2; D is perhaps TRBD1 (6 bases). Germline CDR1 reads MNHNY; CDR2 reads SVGAGI (reference sequence). The CDR3 length is 15 residues. The V gene lost 2 bases and the J gene lost 5 bases, with 15 bases spanning the gap. The CDR3 bases are TGTGCCAGCAGTTACGGAGGGACATACCTATATGGCTACACCTTC. The encoded protein is CASSYGGTYLYGYTF.

This clone rates as medium-sized (0.01 to 0.1%). This rearrangement joins TRBV4-2 to TRBJ1-3; perhaps TRBD1 as D (6 bases). V was trimmed by 0 bases and J by 3 bases, leaving 9 bases between them. From germline, CDR1 is LGHNA and CDR2 YNFKEQ. CDR3 length: 15 amino acids. The CDR3 nucleotides read TGTGCCAGCAGCCAAGAAGACAGGAATGGAAACACCATATATTTT. This gives the protein CASSQEDRNGNTIYF.

The chain has TRBV19 and TRBJ2-1; D is possibly TRBD2 (6 bases). Germline CDR1 is LNHDA and CDR2 is SQIVND (reference sequence). Deletions cut 7 bases from V and 0 bases from J, with 13 bases between. The CDR3 is 15 residues long. The CDR3 here is CASKSGDSSYNEQFF. In DNA form, the CDR3 reads TGTGCCAGTAAGTCGGGGGATAGCTCCTACAATGAGCAGTTCTTC.